These T cell receptor beta chains were read from a single sample in a study of T cell responses to AZD1222 COVID-19 vaccine. TCRdb's copy holds only in-frame clones and misses some; the assay was immunoSEQ multiplex PCR. This table has about 150,000 clones, about 93% appearing once. Sequencing was performed on peripheral blood, taken on day 0 of AZD1222 vaccination. The receptors derive from an adult in good health. CDR3s include the opening cysteine and the closing phenylalanine or tryptophan. D genes are given only for firm matches. The listing skips clone size in some rows; elsewhere it reads once, few, many or a size class.

v_call: TRBV4-1
clone_size: NA
j_call: TRBJ2-7
d_call: NA
cdr3_length: 16
cdr3_nt: TGCGCCAGCAGCCAGACTCGCGGGACGGAACCCTACGAGCAGTACTTC
cdr3_aa: CASSQTRGTEPYEQYF

v_call: TRBV29-1
clone_size: NA
j_call: TRBJ2-3
d_call: TRBD1
cdr3_length: 15
cdr3_nt: TGCAGCGTTGGTGGTACAAGGGGGCCTGGAGATACGCAGTATTTT
cdr3_aa: CSVGGTRGPGDTQYF

v_call: TRBV28
clone_size: once
j_call: TRBJ2-7
d_call: NA
cdr3_length: 17
cdr3_nt: TGTGCCAGCAGTTTAGGTGGGGCGCGTCCTAGTTCCTACGAGCAGTACTTC
cdr3_aa: CASSLGGARPSSYEQYF

v_call: TRBV7-9
clone_size: NA
j_call: TRBJ2-1
d_call: TRBD1
cdr3_length: 16
cdr3_nt: TGTGCCAGCAGCTCAGGGGGACAGGGCGGTCGGAATGAGCAGTTCTTC
cdr3_aa: CASSSGGQGGRNEQFF

v_call: TRBV5-1
clone_size: NA
j_call: TRBJ2-7
d_call: NA
cdr3_length: 13
cdr3_nt: TGCGCCAGCGGGCTTGGGGGGTTTTACGAGCAGTACTTC
cdr3_aa: CASGLGGFYEQYF

v_call: TRBV7-8
clone_size: NA
j_call: TRBJ1-5
d_call: NA
cdr3_length: 15
cdr3_nt: TGTGCCAGCAGCTTAGATTCAGGGGAAGGTGAGCCCCAGCATTTT
cdr3_aa: CASSLDSGEGEPQHF

v_call: TRBV4-1
clone_size: NA
j_call: TRBJ1-6
d_call: TRBD1
cdr3_length: 18
cdr3_nt: TGCGCCAGCAGCCAGCAACCGGGACAGGGGGCAATGGGTTCACCCCTCCACTTT
cdr3_aa: CASSQQPGQGAMGSPLHF

v_call: TRBV19
clone_size: NA
j_call: TRBJ2-7
d_call: NA
cdr3_length: 15
cdr3_nt: TGTGCCAGTAGTATAGGTCAGGCCATCTCCTACGAGCAGTACTTC
cdr3_aa: CASSIGQAISYEQYF

v_call: TRBV28
clone_size: NA
j_call: TRBJ1-5
d_call: NA
cdr3_length: 16
cdr3_nt: TGTGCCAGCAGTTTATTCTCCGTTTATAGCAATCAGCCCCAGCATTTT
cdr3_aa: CASSLFSVYSNQPQHF

v_call: TRBV14
clone_size: NA
j_call: TRBJ1-1
d_call: NA
cdr3_length: 14
cdr3_nt: TGTGCCAGCAGCCAACACTGGAAGAGGACTGAAGCTTTCTTT
cdr3_aa: CASSQHWKRTEAFF

v_call: TRBV28
clone_size: NA
j_call: TRBJ1-4
d_call: TRBD1
cdr3_length: 13
cdr3_nt: TGTGCCAGCAGAACAGGGGCTAATGAAAAACTGTTTTTT
cdr3_aa: CASRTGANEKLFF

v_call: TRBV2
clone_size: NA
j_call: TRBJ1-6
d_call: TRBD1
cdr3_length: 15
cdr3_nt: TGTGCCAGCAGTTTCGAGACAGGGGGGAATTCACCCCTCCACTTT
cdr3_aa: CASSFETGGNSPLHF

v_call: TRBV28
clone_size: NA
j_call: TRBJ1-6
d_call: NA
cdr3_length: 12
cdr3_nt: TGTGCCAGCAGTTTAATTGAATCACCCCTCCACTTT
cdr3_aa: CASSLIESPLHF

v_call: TRBV7-3
clone_size: NA
j_call: TRBJ1-2
d_call: NA
cdr3_length: 13
cdr3_nt: TGTGCCAGCAGCTCCTCCAGGAACTATGGCTACACCTTC
cdr3_aa: CASSSSRNYGYTF

v_call: TRBV27
clone_size: once
j_call: TRBJ2-1
d_call: NA
cdr3_length: 15
cdr3_nt: TGTGCCAGCAGTTTATTCGGGAGACTCTACAATGAGCAGTTCTTC
cdr3_aa: CASSLFGRLYNEQFF

v_call: TRBV5-4
clone_size: NA
j_call: TRBJ1-3
d_call: NA
cdr3_length: 15
cdr3_nt: TGTGCCAGCAGCTTGGAGGCAGCAGGAGGAAACACCATATATTTT
cdr3_aa: CASSLEAAGGNTIYF

v_call: TRBV30
clone_size: NA
j_call: TRBJ1-2
d_call: NA
cdr3_length: 15
cdr3_nt: TGTGCCTGGAGTGTGATCTCGTCCGCCTGGGCTGGCTACACCTTC
cdr3_aa: CAWSVISSAWAGYTF

v_call: TRBV2
clone_size: NA
j_call: TRBJ1-5
d_call: NA
cdr3_length: 15
cdr3_nt: TGTGCCAGCAGCCAGGGACCGCGAAGTGATCAGCCCCAGCATTTT
cdr3_aa: CASSQGPRSDQPQHF

v_call: TRBV6-1
clone_size: once
j_call: TRBJ1-6
d_call: NA
cdr3_length: 13
cdr3_nt: TGTGCCAGCAGTGACAGCCAGAATTCACCCCTCCACTTT
cdr3_aa: CASSDSQNSPLHF

v_call: TRBV7-8
clone_size: NA
j_call: TRBJ2-7
d_call: TRBD1
cdr3_length: 15
cdr3_nt: TGTGCCAGCGCCGCGGGGACAGGGGAACTCTACGAGCAGTACTTC
cdr3_aa: CASAAGTGELYEQYF

v_call: TRBV6-5
clone_size: NA
j_call: TRBJ2-4
d_call: NA
cdr3_length: 14
cdr3_nt: TGTGCCAGCAGCCCCGGGCCCTCCGGGGACATTCAGTACTTC
cdr3_aa: CASSPGPSGDIQYF

v_call: TRBV19
clone_size: NA
j_call: TRBJ2-7
d_call: TRBD2
cdr3_length: 14
cdr3_nt: TGTGCCAGTAGTGGAACTAGCGGGAGTGGCGAGCAGTACTTC
cdr3_aa: CASSGTSGSGEQYF

v_call: TRBV28
clone_size: NA
j_call: TRBJ1-3
d_call: NA
cdr3_length: 16
cdr3_nt: TGTGCCAGCAGTCCCCCGCGGGGCGGAGGTGGAAACACCATATATTTT
cdr3_aa: CASSPPRGGGGNTIYF

v_call: TRBV27
clone_size: NA
j_call: TRBJ1-2
d_call: NA
cdr3_length: 15
cdr3_nt: TGTGCCAGCAGTTTAGTTCTCGGGGGAAACTATGGCTACACCTTC
cdr3_aa: CASSLVLGGNYGYTF

v_call: TRBV19
clone_size: NA
j_call: TRBJ2-2
d_call: TRBD1
cdr3_length: 14
cdr3_nt: TGTGCCAGTAGTGTTCAGGGGGCCACCGGGGAGCTGTTTTTT
cdr3_aa: CASSVQGATGELFF

v_call: TRBV5-6
clone_size: NA
j_call: TRBJ2-2
d_call: TRBD2
cdr3_length: 15
cdr3_nt: TGTGCCAGCAGCATCCTAGCGGGATTCACCGGGGAGCTGTTTTTT
cdr3_aa: CASSILAGFTGELFF

v_call: TRBV19
clone_size: NA
j_call: TRBJ2-1
d_call: TRBD2
cdr3_length: 16
cdr3_nt: TGTGCCAGTAGTATAAGGGAGGGCAGTGGGTTCAATGAGCAGTTCTTC
cdr3_aa: CASSIREGSGFNEQFF

v_call: TRBV3-1/TRBV3-2
clone_size: NA
j_call: TRBJ2-3
d_call: TRBD2
cdr3_length: 17
cdr3_nt: TGTGCCAGCAGCCAAGATATCCCTAGCGGACTCTCAGATACGCAGTATTTT
cdr3_aa: CASSQDIPSGLSDTQYF